Listed here are 24 T cell receptor beta chains from one sample, sequenced in a study of blood T cell repertoires in COVID-19. TCRdb's copy holds only in-frame clones and misses some; the assay was immunoSEQ multiplex PCR. The sample has 250,000 to 300,000 clones, around 90% seen once. What was sequenced was PBMCs or T cells enriched from blood (not recorded which). Every receptor here comes from a woman aged 40-49 years who had recovered from COVID-19.

The chain employs TRBV5-8 and TRBJ2-7; no clear D. CDR1 SGHTS and CDR2 YDEGEE come from the germline V gene. The V end was cut by 4 bases, the J end by 6 bases, with 17 bases between. The CDR3 totals 14 residues. CDR3 loop: CASSPLIGRSEQYF. DNA for the CDR3: TGTGCCAGCAGCCCGCTTATCGGAAGGAGCGAGCAGTACTTC.

The genes are TRBV18 and TRBJ1-2, with a tentative D call TRBD1 (6 bases). V was pared by 3 bases and J by 4 bases, with 15 bases between. CDR1 is KGHSH and CDR2 is LQKENI in the germline V gene. The CDR3 sequence is 15 residues long. The CDR3: CASSPRQDLGYGYTF. The CDR3 DNA reads as TGTGCCAGCTCACCCCGACAGGACCTGGGCTATGGCTACACCTTC.

V usage is TRBV19 and J usage is TRBJ2-6, with 7 bases lining up with TRBD1. Germline trimming cut 5 bases from V and 0 bases from J; bases unmatched to any gene: 4. Germline CDR1 reads LNHDA; CDR2 reads SQIVND (reference sequence). The CDR3 runs 16 residues. This chain's CDR3 is CASSLRTGSGANVLTF. The CDR3 DNA reads as TGTGCCAGTAGTCTAAGGACAGGCTCTGGGGCCAACGTCCTGACTTTC.

The sample holds one count of this clone. This chain links TRBV5-1 with TRBJ2-2; 7 bases align to TRBD1. V lost 2 bases to trimming and J lost 3 bases; unmatched junction nucleotides: 10. The CDR3 covers 17 residues. From germline, CDR1 is SGHRS and CDR2 YFSETQ. CDR3 residues: CASSFQGTVSYTGELFF. CDR3 bases: TGCGCCAGCAGCTTTCAAGGGACAGTTTCTTACACCGGGGAGCTGTTTTTT.

This rearrangement joins TRBV6-6 to TRBJ2-2, with D hard to call. From germline, CDR1 is MNHNY and CDR2 SVGAGI (reference sequence). The CDR3 runs to 16 residues. With 2 bases removed from V and 3 bases from J, the gap between germline ends came to 13 bases. The DNA of the CDR3 is TGTGCCAGCAGTTACATATCCAGTGGAGACACCGGGGAGCTGTTTTTT. This translates into CASSYISSGDTGELFF.

The V call is TRBV4-3, the J call TRBJ2-1; D may be TRBD2 (6 bases). V was pared by 4 bases and J by 5 bases, with 9 bases between. The CDR3 is 13 residues long. Per the germline V gene, CDR1 is LGHNA and CDR2 is YSLEER. CDR3 nucleotides: TGCGCCAGCAGCCTCAGACTAGACAATGAGCAGTTCTTC. As protein: CASSLRLDNEQFF.

V and J are TRBV29-1 and TRBJ1-1; D is unclear. V was clipped by 4 bases and J by 2 bases, with 11 bases between them. This CDR3 is 13 amino acids long. Germline values: CDR1 SQVTM, CDR2 ANQGSEA. CDR3 residues: CSVASQANTEAFF. As DNA, the CDR3 is TGCAGCGTTGCTTCCCAGGCTAACACTGAAGCTTTCTTT.

CDR3 amino acids: CASSVGLAGGLGETQYF. For the CDR3, the DNA is TGTGCCAGCAGCGTAGGACTAGCGGGGGGGCTGGGGGAGACCCAGTACTTC. The genes are TRBV9 and TRBJ2-5; 14 bases are shared with TRBD2. From germline, CDR1 is SGDLS and CDR2 YYNGEE. V lost 0 bases and J lost 5; bases outside the gene matches: 6. The CDR3 extends over 17 amino acids. Full variable domain (missing parts from reference TRBV9 and TRBJ2-5): DSGVTQTPKHLITATGQRVTLRCSPRSGDLSVYWYQQSLDQGLQFLIQYYNGEERAKGNILERFSAQQFPDLHSELNLSSLELGDSALYFCASSVGLAGGLGETQYFGPGTRLLVL.

J is TRBJ1-1 and V is TRBV19; a weak D match, TRBD1 (5 bases). From germline, CDR1 is LNHDA and CDR2 SQIVND (reference sequence). V was cut by 6 bases and J by 13 bases, with 18 bases left in between. The CDR3 is 12 amino acids. This CDR3 reads CASRDPGGVGFF. CDR3 nucleotides: TGTGCCAGTAGGGACCCGGGAGGGGTCGGTTTCTTT. The full variable domain, in which reference TRBV19 and TRBJ1-1 provide the parts outside the CDR3, is DGGITQSPKYLFRKEGQNVTLSCEQNLNHDAMYWYRQDPGQGLRLIYYSQIVNDFQKGDIAEGYSVSREKKESFPLTVTSAQKNPTAFYLCASRDPGGVGFFGQGTRLTVV.

The chain joins TRBV5-1 to TRBJ1-1; a possible D gene is TRBD1 (5 bases). Between the trimmed V and J ends, which lost 2 bases and 5 bases, there was a span of 10 bases. Per the germline V gene, CDR1 is SGHRS and CDR2 is YFSETQ. This CDR3 is 13 amino acids long. This chain's CDR3 is CASSFQGMTEAFF. The CDR3, as DNA: TGCGCCAGCAGCTTTCAGGGTATGACTGAAGCTTTCTTT.

The chain has TRBV11-2 and TRBJ2-7; 7 positions match TRBD1. V lost 5 bases and J lost 2; bases outside the gene matches: 3. CDR3 length: 13 residues. The germline V gene encodes CDR1 SGHAT and CDR2 FQNNGV. The CDR3 loop reads CASSQGQPYEQYF. CDR3 sequence (DNA): TGTGCCAGCAGCCAGGGACAGCCCTACGAGCAGTACTTC.

The V and J genes are TRBV18 and TRBJ1-1, with TRBD1 identical over 8 bases. V gave up 6 bases and J gave up 1 base; unmatched junction bases: 4. The CDR3 length is 14 residues. Germline-derived CDR1 and CDR2 are KGHSH and LQKENI. The CDR3 spells CASSRTGKNTEAFF. Written as DNA, the CDR3 is TGTGCCAGCTCCCGGACAGGGAAGAACACTGAAGCTTTCTTT.

The J gene is TRBJ1-2, the V gene TRBV29-1, with D possibly matching TRBD1 (5 bases). Trimming cost V 5 bases and J 1 base, with 11 bases left between them. This CDR3 has 13 amino acids. CDR1 SQVTM and CDR2 ANQGSEA come from the germline V gene. The CDR3 sequence is CSVKLGRNYGYTF. Written as DNA, the CDR3 is TGCAGCGTTAAGTTGGGGCGTAACTATGGCTACACCTTC.

The J gene is TRBJ2-7, the V gene TRBV3-1 (or the pseudogene TRBV3-2); 13 positions match TRBD2. Per germline, CDR1 LGHDT and CDR2 YNNKEL (reference sequence). V lost 4 bases, J lost 4 bases, and 10 bases stayed unmatched. The CDR3 length is 17 residues. This chain's CDR3 is CASSRSTSGRFGYEQYF. The CDR3 nucleotides read TGTGCCAGCAGCCGCTCGACTAGCGGGAGGTTTGGTTACGAGCAGTACTTC.

As to this clone: The junction differs from germline at one of its ends, possibly a read error. The chain is built from TRBV7-7 and TRBJ2-2; 10 nucleotides line up with TRBD2. CDR1 SSHAT and CDR2 FNYEAQ come from the germline V gene (reference sequence). This CDR3 spans 16 amino acids. The CDR3 spells CASSLGLAGVTGELFF. In DNA, the CDR3 is TGTGCTAGCAGCTTAGGGCTAGCGGGGGTGACCGGGGAGCTGTTTTTT.

The chain carries TRBV3-1 (or the pseudogene TRBV3-2) and TRBJ1-2; TRBD1 is a possible D gene (6 bases). The V and J ends lost 4 bases and 7 bases respectively, with 16 bases between them. This CDR3 is 14 amino acids long. Germline lookup yields CDR1 LGHDT and CDR2 YNNKEL (reference sequence). CDR3 loop: CASSRGQGLSGYTF. The CDR3 DNA sequence: TGTGCCAGCAGCCGGGGACAAGGTTTAAGTGGCTACACCTTC.

The chain combines TRBV4-3 with TRBJ1-3; possibly TRBD1 for D (5 bases). Germline lookup yields CDR1 LGHNA and CDR2 YSLEER. This CDR3 region has 15 residues. Trimming shortened V by 3 bases and J by 0 bases, and 9 bases separated the two germline ends. The CDR3 loop is CASSQTAFSGNTIYF. CDR3 bases: TGCGCCAGCAGCCAGACAGCATTCTCTGGAAACACCATATATTTT.

The J gene is TRBJ1-2, the V gene TRBV7-6; perhaps TRBD1 as D (6 bases). This CDR3 is built from 16 residues. The germline V and J ends were trimmed by 4 bases and 4 bases, with 19 bases remaining between them. The V gene's germline CDR1 is SGHVS and CDR2 FNYEAQ. CDR3 DNA sequence: TGTGCCAGCAGCTCCCGTCTAAGGGGACAAACCTATGGCTACACCTTC. Protein product: CASSSRLRGQTYGYTF. Variable domain in full (rest from reference TRBV7-6 and TRBJ1-2): GAGVSQSPRYKVTKRGQDVALRCDPISGHVSLYWYRQALGQGPEFLTYFNYEAQQDKSGLPNDRFSAERPEGSISTLTIQRTEQRDSAMYRCASSSRLRGQTYGYTFGSGTRLTVV.

The rearrangement uses TRBV6-2 or TRBV6-3 and TRBJ2-3, with D perhaps matching TRBD1 (6 bases). Germline CDR1 is MNHEY and CDR2 is SVGEGT. The CDR3 is made up of 16 amino acids. V lost 6 bases, J lost 1 base, and 17 bases lay in between. The CDR3 loop reads CASSHGQSGGTDTQYF. CDR3 nucleotide sequence: TGTGCCAGCAGCCACGGACAGAGTGGGGGCACAGATACGCAGTATTTT.

This clone was found once. The chain uses TRBV9 and TRBJ2-2; D might be TRBD2 (5 bases). Germline V gene data show CDR1 as SGDLS and CDR2 as YYNGEE. The CDR3 totals 13 residues. The V end lost 4 bases, the J end lost 7 bases, and 11 bases lay between the germline ends. Written as DNA, the CDR3 is TGTGCCAGCAGCTTAAAGGAGGTCGGGGAGCTGTTTTTT. Its protein product is CASSLKEVGELFF. The full variable domain, completed using reference TRBV9 and TRBJ2-2, is DSGVTQTPKHLITATGQRVTLRCSPRSGDLSVYWYQQSLDQGLQFLIQYYNGEERAKGNILERFSAQQFPDLHSELNLSSLELGDSALYFCASSLKEVGELFFGEGSRLTVL.

This chain links TRBV7-9 with TRBJ2-7; 11 bases agree with TRBD1. CDR3 length: 16 amino acids. J was trimmed by 1 base and V by 4 bases; bases with no gene match: 6. CDR1 and CDR2 from the germline V gene are SEHNR and FQNEAQ (reference sequence). CDR3 sequence reads: CASSSTDRGLSYEQYF. CDR3 nucleotide sequence: TGTGCCAGCAGCTCCACGGACAGGGGGCTTTCCTACGAGCAGTACTTC.

The V and J genes are TRBV6-2 or TRBV6-3 and TRBJ2-5; TRBD2 matches 14 bases. The germline V gene encodes CDR1 MNHEY and CDR2 SVGEGT. With 0 bases clipped from V and 5 bases from J, the junction kept 8 bases outside the gene matches. CDR3 size: 18 residues. CDR3 bases: TGTGCCAGCAGTTACTCGGGGACTAGCGGGGGAGAGGGGGAGACCCAGTACTTC. This encodes CASSYSGTSGGEGETQYF.

The chain uses TRBV19 and TRBJ1-6; 11 bases align to TRBD1. The CDR3 is 16 residues long. The V and J ends lost 5 bases and 4 bases, in that order; junction bases with no gene match: 4. Germline V gene lookup returns CDR1 LNHDA and CDR2 SQIVND (reference sequence). The CDR3 reads CASSGQGAIYNSPLHF. CDR3 in DNA: TGTGCCAGTAGTGGACAGGGGGCTATATATAATTCACCCCTCCACTTT.

The gene calls are TRBV18 and TRBJ2-3; 7 bases are shared with TRBD2. J gave up 2 bases and V 6 bases, and 5 bases lay outside the gene matches. This CDR3 is 14 amino acids long. Germline assignment: CDR1 KGHSH and CDR2 LQKENI. The CDR3: CASSPRGVTDTQYF. Written as DNA, the CDR3 is TGTGCCAGCTCGCCTCGGGGGGTCACAGATACGCAGTATTTT.